A single T cell receptor (beta chain) is shown here with its context. Its target is unknown. Naive CD8 cells comprised CD45RO-negative, CCR7-positively selected cells, excluding terminally differentiated effector memory CD45RA+ cells. The donor cohort consisted entirely of Caucasian adults residing in Nashville, Tennessee. This sample stems from a study of shared clonotypes between healthy human individuals. About the study: For every donor, three CD4 naive, three CD4 memory, two CD8 naive and one CD8 memory plates were used. Notes on the study in general: Researchers sampled blood only, noting tissue repertoires likely differ. How much donors shared clonotypes was expected to be affected by sequencing depth.

The CDR3 consists of 15 residues. V trimming: 5 bases; J trimming: 3 bases; junction bases outside the gene matches: 9. CDR1 and CDR2 from the germline V gene are PRHDT and FYEKMQ (reference sequence). TCRdb's copy holds only in-frame clones and misses some; the assay was immunoSEQ multiplex PCR. The sample shows roughly 1,800,000 clones, about 95% of them seen only once. Sequencing used naive CD8+ T cells sorted from blood. The clonotype originates from a man aged 18 to 30 in good health. V gene TRBV13 combines with J gene TRBJ2-7; 8 bases align to TRBD1. The CDR3, as DNA: TGTGCCAGCAGCCCCTCGGGACAGGCATTCTACGAGCAGTACTTC. Translation gives CASSPSGQAFYEQYF.